The 17 T cell receptor beta chains given below trace back to one sample, sequenced in a study of cytomegalovirus exposure and HLA in healthy donors. Primers: 60 Vbeta forward and 13 Jbeta reverse. Measured with immunoSEQ multiplex PCR; TCRdb has only the in-frame clones, and not every one. The sample shows some 150,000 clones, less than 80% of them seen only once. Input material: PBMCs. All receptors derive from a man aged 50 to 60 in good health and CMV-seropositive.

This rearrangement joins TRBV11-2 to TRBJ2-5; TRBD2 matches 10 bases. Germline V CDR1 and CDR2: SGHAT, FQNNGV. Unmatched junction bases numbered 4, after V lost 5 bases and J lost 1 base. The CDR3 is 15 residues long. CDR3: CASSPGTSVQETQYF. Written as DNA, the CDR3 is TGTGCCAGCAGCCCCGGGACTAGCGTCCAAGAGACCCAGTACTTC.

CDR3 amino acids: CASSDSGTGGDTQYF. CDR3 DNA: TGTGCCAGCAGTGACTCGGGGACAGGAGGAGATACGCAGTATTTT. J is TRBJ2-3 and V is TRBV6-4; 8 bases align to TRBD1. The CDR3 totals 15 residues. Unmatched junction bases numbered 4, after V lost 0 bases and J lost 5 bases. Germline CDR1 is MRHNA and CDR2 is SNTAGT.

The genes are TRBV18 and TRBJ1-1, with TRBD1 as a possible D gene (5 bases). V dropped 4 bases and J dropped 7 bases, with 19 bases sitting between them. Germline assignment: CDR1 KGHSH and CDR2 LQKENI. The CDR3 runs to 15 residues. CDR3 protein: CASSRWGTPGDEAFF. DNA of the CDR3: TGTGCCAGCTCACGCTGGGGGACTCCGGGGGATGAAGCTTTCTTT.

The chain recombines TRBV7-2 with TRBJ1-3; D is unclear. Trimming took 0 bases from V and 0 from J, leaving 9 bases between them. The CDR3 totals 16 residues. Looked up from germline, CDR1 is SGHTA and CDR2 is FQGNSA. As DNA, the CDR3 is TGTGCCAGCAGCTTAGCCCGGGTACTCTCTGGAAACACCATATATTTT. This sequence encodes CASSLARVLSGNTIYF.

The chain recombines TRBV12-5 with TRBJ1-1, with 11 bases that match TRBD1. The CDR3 covers 13 residues. Germline loops: CDR1 LGHNT, CDR2 FRNRAP. Trimming at V came to 5 bases and at J to 8 bases, leaving 4 bases not matched to a gene. CDR3 residues: CASGGQGATEAFF. CDR3 coding DNA: TGTGCTAGTGGTGGACAGGGGGCGACCGAAGCTTTCTTT.

This clone was recorded only once. This sequence joins TRBV27 and TRBJ2-1; D gene uncertain. V was pared by 5 bases and J by 5 bases, with 13 bases between. The CDR3 loop spans 14 amino acids. Germline V CDR1 and CDR2: MNHEY, SMNVEV (reference sequence). CDR3 DNA sequence: TGTGCCAGCAGTCCGCATCGACAAAACAATGAGCAGTTCTTC. Residues: CASSPHRQNNEQFF.

CDR3 nucleotides: TGTGCCAGCAGCTTCTCCAGGGGCAGTGAAGCTTTCTTT. It specifies CASSFSRGSEAFF. The chain has TRBV7-6 and TRBJ1-1; D might be TRBD1 (6 bases). This CDR3 is built from 13 residues. Per germline, CDR1 SGHVS and CDR2 FNYEAQ. The germline V and J ends were trimmed by 3 bases and 7 bases, with 12 bases remaining between them.

V usage is TRBV19 and J usage is TRBJ1-1, with D uncertain. V gave up 1 base and J gave up 7 bases, with 10 bases separating them. CDR1 is LNHDA and CDR2 is SQIVND in the germline V gene (reference sequence). The CDR3 spans 13 residues. The CDR3 reads CASSIAPFREAFF. CDR3 bases: TGTGCCAGTAGTATAGCCCCCTTCCGTGAAGCTTTCTTT.

The V call is TRBV5-5, the J call TRBJ1-4, with D possibly TRBD1 on 5 matching bases. Germline loops: CDR1 SGHKS, CDR2 YYEKEE (reference sequence). The CDR3 loop spans 15 amino acids. Trimming cost V 0 bases and J 7 bases, with 13 bases left between them. In nucleotides, the CDR3 is TGTGCCAGCAGCTTGGATGGACACCAAGGTGAAAAACTGTTTTTT. Residues: CASSLDGHQGEKLFF.

V gene TRBV5-1 combines with J gene TRBJ1-1; 8 bases are a match to TRBD1. The CDR3 has 14 amino acids. Germline V gene sequence: CDR1 SGHRS, CDR2 YFSETQ. V lost 4 bases and J lost 5; bases outside the gene matches: 7. The CDR3 DNA reads TGCGCCAGCAGCACAGGGACAGGTAGGACTGAAGCTTTCTTT. Its protein product is CASSTGTGRTEAFF.

In DNA form, the CDR3 reads TGTGCCAGCAGCTTCCTGACTCCGGGACAGGGAGCCTACGAGCAGTACTTC. It is translated as CASSFLTPGQGAYEQYF. This chain uses TRBV11-2 with TRBJ2-7; 9 bases align to TRBD1. CDR3 length equals 17 residues. V gave up 3 bases and J gave up 2 bases; unmatched junction bases: 11. The germline CDR1 and CDR2 sequences are SGHAT and FQNNGV.

This clone has more than one count but fewer than ten. The V and J genes are TRBV6-5 and TRBJ2-3; D not certain. Germline V CDR1 and CDR2: MNHEY, SVGAGI. With 10 bases removed from V and 0 bases from J, the gap between germline ends came to 14 bases. This CDR3 contains 14 residues. CDR3 sequence: CAIQSVESTDTQYF. For the CDR3, the DNA is TGTGCCATTCAAAGCGTGGAGAGCACAGATACGCAGTATTTT.

This clone was counted only a few times. V and J are TRBV2 and TRBJ1-5; D may be TRBD1 (5 bases). The germline V and J ends were trimmed by 4 bases and 0 bases, with 10 bases remaining between them. Germline CDR1 is SNHLY and CDR2 is FYNNEI. The CDR3 length is 15 residues. Here the CDR3 reads CASSVYGGSNQPQHF. CDR3 nucleotide sequence: TGTGCCAGCAGTGTGTACGGGGGTAGCAATCAGCCCCAGCATTTT.

This clone was recorded only once. The chain carries TRBV5-1 and TRBJ2-1, with D maybe TRBD2 (6 bases). Germline assignment: CDR1 SGHRS and CDR2 YFSETQ. The length of the CDR3 is 13 residues. V lost 0 bases and J 13 bases, leaving 14 bases between the germline ends. This CDR3 is CASSLVVGEEQFF. The CDR3 nucleotides are TGCGCCAGCAGCTTGGTTGTAGGGGAGGAACAGTTCTTC. The complete variable domain, with remaining parts taken from reference TRBV5-1 and TRBJ2-1, reads KAGVTQTPRYLIKTRGQQVTLSCSPISGHRSVSWYQQTPGQGLQFLFEYFSETQRNKGNFPGRFSGRQFSNSRSEMNVSTLELGDSALYLCASSLVVGEEQFFGPGTRLTVL.

The V and J genes are TRBV25-1 and TRBJ1-1; D unclear. In germline, CDR1 is MGHDK, CDR2 SYGVNS. This CDR3 is built from 13 residues. Between the trimmed V and J ends, which lost 2 bases and 3 bases, there was a span of 7 bases. CDR3 sequence reads: CASSEGQHTEAFF. DNA of the CDR3: TGTGCCAGCAGTGAAGGGCAACACACTGAAGCTTTCTTT.

This clone was seen a handful of times. This chain uses TRBV6-6 with TRBJ1-1; 8 bases match TRBD1. Germline V gives CDR1 MNHNY, CDR2 SVGAGI (reference sequence). Trimming cost V 4 bases and J 9 bases; bases outside gene matches: 1. The CDR3 spans 11 residues. CDR3 residues: CASSWTGQAFF. The CDR3 bases are TGTGCCAGCAGTTGGACAGGGCAAGCTTTCTTT.

The rearrangement uses TRBV28 and TRBJ2-3; 8 bases map to TRBD2. In germline, CDR1 is MDHEN, CDR2 SYDVKM. The CDR3 contains 12 residues. The J segment lost 4 bases and the V segment lost 7 bases, leaving 1 base of the junction unmatched. CDR3 amino acids: CASTGGADTQYF. The CDR3, as DNA: TGTGCCAGCACGGGGGGGGCAGATACGCAGTATTTT. The full variable domain, rest sourced from reference TRBV28 and TRBJ2-3, is DVKVTQSSRYLVKRTGEKVFLECVQDMDHENMFWYRQDPGLGLRLIYFSYDVKMKEKGDIPEGYSVSREKKERFSLILESASTNQTSMYLCASTGGADTQYFGPGTRLTVL.